This T cell receptor (beta chain) was captured by sequencing in a study of blood T cells in healthy people across ages. Every sample gave at least 5 micrograms of total RNA when it was extracted. The CDR3 spans 16 residues. V was shortened by 3 bases and J by 0 bases, with 13 bases between the two germline ends. A second PCR of roughly 7 to 11 cycles used a sample-barcoded 5' primer and a J-beta primer mix. TCRdb fed the 5' RACE reads into MiXCR, producing one record per CDR3 protein. The sample consists of nearly 800,000 distinct CDR3 sequences, 25% of them appearing once. These data were also filed under a second study, of T cells of mothers and their children. This second study notes: The TCR beta CDR3 read count exceeded 10 million for each mother and was about 2.8 million for each child.

This receptor was obtained from a boy younger than 18 in good health. Sequencing was done on a sample of blood. The chain combines TRBV12-3 or TRBV12-4 with TRBJ2-3; tentatively, D is TRBD2 (6 bases). CDR3 residues: CASSFVGGSSTDTQYF. The CDR3 DNA follows: TGTGCCAGCAGTTTTGTCGGGGGATCTAGCACAGATACGCAGTATTTT.